Listed here are 4 T cell receptor beta chains from one sample, sequenced in a study of glioma-infiltrating T cells. TCR alpha and beta CDR3 regions were amplified from RNA using iRepertoire nested multiplex PCR. TCRdb reprocessed the multiplex PCR reads via MiXCR and lists one record per CDR3 protein. The data hold about 190,000 distinct CDR3 sequences, with more than 25% observed a single time. The sequenced sample was glioma tissue, nonneoplastic brain tissue, or PBMCs (not recorded which). These TCRs come from a human donor with low-grade glioma or glioblastoma, undergoing nonglioma brain surgery, or in good health (not recorded which).

This clonotype was seen a few times. This rearrangement joins TRBV20-1 to TRBJ2-3; 8 bases align to TRBD2. The V segment lost 3 bases and the J segment 9 bases; nucleotides outside the gene matches: 8. Germline assignment: CDR1 DFQATT and CDR2 SNEGSKA (reference sequence). CDR3 length: 13 amino acids. CDR3 bases: TGCAGTGCTAGTAGGACTAGCCTAAGCACGCAGTATTTT. Its translation is CSASRTSLSTQYF.

The V gene is TRBV19, the J gene TRBJ2-2, with 10 bases identical to TRBD2. Germline V CDR1 and CDR2: LNHDA, SQIVND (reference sequence). Germline trimming cut 7 bases from V and 1 base from J; bases unmatched to any gene: 3. This CDR3 has 15 residues. CDR3 sequence reads: CASTRTSGNTGELFF. CDR3 DNA: TGTGCCAGTACCCGGACTAGCGGGAACACCGGGGAGCTGTTTTTT.

This clonotype was counted ten times or more. The gene calls are TRBV27 and TRBJ2-3; a weak D match, TRBD2 (6 bases). CDR1 and CDR2 (germline): MNHEY, SMNVEV (reference sequence). Trimming removed 5 bases from V and 1 base from J, with 16 bases in between. There are 16 residues in the CDR3. In DNA form, the CDR3 reads TGTGCCAGCAGTGGAGGGCCGAGCAGGGGCACAGATACGCAGTATTTT. Amino acid sequence: CASSGGPSRGTDTQYF.

In this sample, this clonotype turned up many times. V and J are TRBV18 and TRBJ2-5; 8 positions agree with TRBD1. The CDR3 covers 15 residues. Per the germline V gene, CDR1 is KGHSH and CDR2 is LQKENI. V was clipped by 3 bases and J by 4 bases; unmatched bases: 7. The CDR3 is CASSPRTGLIETQYF. CDR3 bases: TGTGCCAGCTCACCGCGGACAGGGTTGATAGAGACCCAGTACTTC.